The source of this TCR beta chain is a study of blood T cell repertoires in COVID-19. As for the study in general: The cDNA or gDNA used as material had been derived from T cells, B-cell-depleted T cells, or PBMCs.

This clone has just one count. The CDR3 totals 16 residues. The germline V gene has CDR1 SGDLS and CDR2 YYNGEE. Losses at the gene ends were 4 bases for V and 5 bases for J; bases not matched to a gene: 8. The repertoire was sequenced with immunoSEQ multiplex PCR; TCRdb's copy has only in-frame clones and lacks some. The top ten hold roughly 2.9% of the sample, which has under 400,000 clones, under 90% seen once. The specimen was peripheral blood. The receptor was derived from a woman younger than 45 with COVID-19, enrolled during active disease. The chain employs TRBV9 and TRBJ2-1, with TRBD2 matching over 11 bases. The CDR3 spells CASSFAGTSGHNEQFF. In nucleotides, the CDR3 is TGTGCCAGCAGCTTTGCCGGGACTAGCGGACACAATGAGCAGTTCTTC. The full variable domain, its missing parts supplied by reference TRBV9 and TRBJ2-1, is DSGVTQTPKHLITATGQRVTLRCSPRSGDLSVYWYQQSLDQGLQFLIQYYNGEERAKGNILERFSAQQFPDLHSELNLSSLELGDSALYFCASSFAGTSGHNEQFFGPGTRLTVL.